This T cell receptor (beta chain) was obtained from a study of identifying expanded T cells in peripheral blood (dated by TCRdb to the late 2010s). As for the study more broadly: Technical replicates were generated by sequencing separate aliquots of the same genomic DNA pool, with four replicates compared pairwise.

TCRbeta CDR3 regions were profiled by bias-controlled multiplex PCR amplification of genomic DNA with the immunoSEQ Assay. For the original study's pipeline: The absolute abundance of each unique TCRbeta CDR3 region was quantified after sequences were collapsed and filtered. Two models were used to test differential abundance: a binomial model (Fisher-equivalent) and a beta-binomial model that adds time-dependent variance fitted from healthy donors. Clones with fewer than 5 combined templates were excluded, and clones with Benjamini-Hochberg FDR below 0.01 were called differentially abundant. Beta-binomial variance was modeled as a function of total template count across the two samples using the form v = (b*log(k)+a)^2. Drawn from immuneACCESS, this table holds only the in-frame rearrangements with V and J called that TCRdb kept. Clones are partly lost; checked studies trace under half to an unresolved V gene and leave the rest unexplained. V, J and clone size are those of that table, while D and trimming were read from the DNA. Counted in this sample were about 120,000 clones; 75% to 90% of them appeared once. Jointly, the top ten make up 3% to 3.5% of the sample.

V is reduced by 0 bases and J by 5 bases, leaving a spacing of 5 bases between them. The CDR3 sequence holds 12 residues, the cysteine and phenylalanine included. Just the 36-base CDR3 DNA is kept, in frame starting at base 1. The germline V gene sets CDR1 to SGHTS and CDR2 to YDEGEE. Turning to this clone: Its target antigen remains unknown. Base qualities are missing; no much larger clone stands one base away.

During the collection period, no immune events, such as infections, were documented for the healthy donors. Blood repertoires from healthy donors were used as a training cohort for calibrating time-dependent variance in a beta-binomial model of differential abundance of T-cell clones. The training cohort comprised some 10 healthy donors, 3 female and 7 male. An age range of about 25 to 64 years, with an average of about 45 years, was recorded for the donors. Obtained from a commercial supplier, whole blood was collected from each healthy donor at three time points set around two weeks apart. For immunosequencing, genomic DNA was extracted from whole blood that had not been sorted. Overall study outcomes, separate from this receptor: Both the number of clones called differentially abundant and the false-positive rate were significantly reduced by the beta-binomial model across all healthy-donor time intervals. For all healthy donors, the variance in clone template counts between two-week samples rose significantly as total template count increased. The authors expected that over much longer intervals, such as months to years, biological variance in healthy repertoires might increase even further. The binomial model flagged approximately 1.2 differentially abundant clones between technical replicates but about 16.4 over roughly two weeks and roughly 19 over four weeks.

The sequenced material came from blood. The rearranged segments are TRBV5-8 and TRBJ1-1, with an unclear D gene assignment. The TCR comes from a person aged 18-70 years in good health. The DNA sequence is TGTGCCAGCAGCTTGGTAAGGACTGAAGCTTTCTTT. The translation is CASSLVRTEAFF.